The clone carrying this T cell receptor (beta chain) showed up just a few times. The data were taken from a study of radiation and T cells in renal cell carcinoma. Treatment noted: 15 Gy SBRT to primary tumor, nephrectomy 4 weeks later. Nephrectomy followed 15 Gy stereotactic body radiation by 4 weeks. The CDR3 consists of 16 residues. The germline gives CDR1 LGHNA, CDR2 YSLEER. V was trimmed by 0 bases and J by 6 bases, leaving 17 bases between them. Using immunoSEQ multiplex PCR, the repertoire was profiled, and TCRdb retains in-frame clones only, with some absent. The sample includes tens of thousands of clones, roughly half seen only once; the top ten take approximately 16%.

The source is a woman aged 45-65 years with renal cell carcinoma. The gene calls are TRBV4-3 and TRBJ1-1; TRBD1 might be the D (6 bases). Here the sequenced sample was tumor tissue, taken from a patient whose treatment included radiotherapy and nephrectomy. CDR3 loop: CASSQEITGRLAEAFF. The CDR3 coding sequence is TGCGCCAGCAGCCAAGAAATTACAGGGAGGTTGGCTGAAGCTTTCTTT.